The 21 T cell receptor beta chains listed next were all sequenced from one sample in a study of T cell responses to AZD1222 COVID-19 vaccine. TCRdb keeps only in-frame clones here, not all; method: immunoSEQ multiplex PCR. The repertoire has approximately 150,000 clones, 90% to 95% of them found once; the top ten carry less than 1.3%. The sequencing used peripheral blood, collected 28 days after the second AZD1222 dose. The source is an adult who received the AZD1222 COVID-19 vaccine.

DNA of the CDR3: TGTGCCAGCAGCCCCGGGACAGAGCAAAATGAAGCTTTCTTT. Amino acids: CASSPGTEQNEAFF. The chain recombines TRBV7-9 with TRBJ1-1; 7 positions match TRBD1. V shed 5 bases, J shed 7 bases, and the junction held 10 bases outside the gene matches. CDR1 and CDR2 from the germline V gene are SEHNR and FQNEAQ (reference sequence). CDR3 length: 14 amino acids. Full variable domain (outside the CDR3, taken from reference TRBV7-9 and TRBJ1-1): DTGVSQNPRHKITKRGQNVTFRCDPISEHNRLYWYRQTLGQGPEFLTYFQNEAQLEKSRLLSDRFSAERPKGSFSTLEIQRTEQGDSAMYLCASSPGTEQNEAFFGQGTRLTVV.

The J gene is TRBJ2-7, the V gene TRBV18; no clear D. Germline-derived CDR1 and CDR2 are KGHSH and LQKENI. V lost 3 bases and J lost 6, with 9 bases in between. This CDR3 region has 12 residues. The CDR3 nucleotides are TGTGCCAGCTCACCTTGGGCCCGCGAGCAGTACTTC. Its translation is CASSPWAREQYF.

The chain couples TRBV27 to TRBJ2-7, with TRBD1 matching over 8 bases. The junction had 4 bases not matched to a gene; V was cut back by 3 bases and J by 6 bases. Germline V CDR1 and CDR2: MNHEY, SMNVEV (reference sequence). The CDR3 length is 13 residues. The CDR3 sequence is CASSLAGGVEQYF. As DNA, the CDR3 is TGTGCCAGCAGTTTGGCAGGGGGCGTCGAGCAGTACTTC.

The V gene is TRBV20-1, the J gene TRBJ1-1; no clear D. CDR3 length equals 11 residues. In germline, CDR1 is DFQATT, CDR2 SNEGSKA (reference sequence). Trimming pared 6 bases from V and 5 bases from J, leaving 10 bases between. CDR3 loop: CSAKDRTEAFF. The CDR3 DNA is TGCAGTGCAAAAGATCGGACTGAAGCTTTCTTT.

The chain is built from TRBV10-3 and TRBJ2-2; 8 bases align to TRBD1. Losses at the gene ends were 3 bases for V and 1 base for J; bases not matched to a gene: 4. CDR3 length equals 16 residues. Germline V lookup: CDR1 ENHRY, CDR2 SYGVKD. The CDR3 nucleotides are TGTGCCATCAGTGACTTGGACAGGGAGAACACCGGGGAGCTGTTTTTT. Protein product: CAISDLDRENTGELFF.

The rearrangement uses TRBV29-1 and TRBJ2-7, with 13 bases fitting TRBD2. The CDR3 is 14 residues long. Germline V CDR1 and CDR2: SQVTM, ANQGSEA. V trimming: 5 bases; J trimming: 1 base; junction bases outside the gene matches: 2. The CDR3 nucleotides are TGCAGCGTTCAACTAGCGGGGGGGTCCTACGAGCAGTACTTC. Translated: CSVQLAGGSYEQYF.

The chain employs TRBV19 and TRBJ2-5; D possibly corresponds to TRBD1 (5 bases). CDR1 and CDR2 (germline): LNHDA, SQIVND (reference sequence). Trimming shortened V by 3 bases and J by 4 bases, and 12 bases separated the two germline ends. The CDR3 runs to 14 residues. The CDR3 spells CASSIPGLAETQYF. CDR3 sequence (DNA): TGTGCCAGTAGTATCCCAGGGTTGGCAGAGACCCAGTACTTC.

Here the CDR3 reads CASSRAVGSTDTQYF. The CDR3 DNA sequence: TGTGCCAGTTCCCGGGCCGTGGGGAGCACAGATACGCAGTATTTT. The chain recombines TRBV19 with TRBJ2-3; no clear D gene. Trimming stripped 8 bases from V and 0 bases from J, with 15 bases between. The CDR3 loop spans 15 amino acids. Germline values: CDR1 LNHDA, CDR2 SQIVND (reference sequence). Together with reference TRBV19 and TRBJ2-3, the CDR3 gives the full variable domain: DGGITQSPKYLFRKEGQNVTLSCEQNLNHDAMYWYRQDPGQGLRLIYYSQIVNDFQKGDIAEGYSVSREKKESFPLTVTSAQKNPTAFYLCASSRAVGSTDTQYFGPGTRLTVL.

The V call is TRBV6-5, the J call TRBJ1-1; D unclear. Between the trimmed V and J ends, which lost 0 bases and 1 base, there was a span of 9 bases. This CDR3 region has 15 residues. Germline-derived CDR1 and CDR2 are MNHEY and SVGAGI. CDR3 loop: CASSYSRRPNTEAFF. The CDR3 DNA sequence: TGTGCCAGCAGTTACTCTCGCAGACCGAACACTGAAGCTTTCTTT.

The chain couples TRBV6-5 to TRBJ1-1; 8 bases are shared with TRBD1. CDR3 length: 14 amino acids. J lost 8 bases, V lost 5 bases, and 10 bases had no gene match. Germline V gene data show CDR1 as MNHEY and CDR2 as SVGAGI. The CDR3 bases are TGTGCCAGCAGTCACAGACAGGGGAGGGGGGAAGCTTTCTTT. This codes for CASSHRQGRGEAFF.

The chain recombines TRBV19 with TRBJ1-5; no clear D. V was pared by 4 bases and J by 1 base, with 8 bases between. The V gene's germline CDR1 is LNHDA and CDR2 SQIVND (reference sequence). CDR3 length: 14 residues. CDR3 region: CASSRTLSNQPQHF. CDR3 nucleotides: TGTGCCAGTAGTAGGACCCTGAGCAATCAGCCCCAGCATTTT.

With respect to this clone: Additional DNA sequences in this sample encode the identical CDR3. The chain recombines TRBV29-1 with TRBJ1-3; a possible D gene is TRBD1 (5 bases). The CDR3 has 13 amino acids. The V end lost 3 bases, the J end lost 0 bases, and 6 bases lay between the germline ends. Germline V gene data show CDR1 as SQVTM and CDR2 as ANQGSEA. The CDR3 DNA reads as TGCAGCGTTGAGGGACTCTCTGGAAACACCATATATTTT. Its protein product is CSVEGLSGNTIYF. The whole variable domain, remainder taken from reference TRBV29-1 and TRBJ1-3, is SAVISQKPSRDICQRGTSLTIQCQVDSQVTMMFWYRQQPGQSLTLIATANQGSEATYESGFVIDKFPISRPNLTFSTLTVSNMSPEDSSIYLCSVEGLSGNTIYFGEGSWLTVV.

The V call is TRBV9, the J call TRBJ2-7; possible D gene TRBD2, 6 bases. Germline V gene sequence: CDR1 SGDLS, CDR2 YYNGEE. The V end lost 4 bases, the J end lost 7 bases, and 15 bases lay between the germline ends. CDR3 length: 13 amino acids. The CDR3 nucleotides are TGTGCCAGCAGCCTCCGGGACTGGAGGGAGCAGTACTTC. It encodes CASSLRDWREQYF.

V gene TRBV5-1 combines with J gene TRBJ1-2; possible D gene TRBD1, 6 bases. There are 16 residues in the CDR3. Between the trimmed V and J ends, which lost 4 bases and 5 bases, there was a span of 21 bases. Germline CDR1 reads SGHRS; CDR2 reads YFSETQ. The CDR3 DNA is TGCGCCAGCAGCGTGGACAGTGGTGGATCCCCGTATGGCTACACCTTC. Protein product: CASSVDSGGSPYGYTF.

The chain employs TRBV10-3 and TRBJ2-3; 9 bases align to TRBD2. Germline V lookup: CDR1 ENHRY, CDR2 SYGVKD. There are 13 residues in the CDR3. V lost 4 bases to trimming and J lost 4 bases; unmatched junction nucleotides: 0. The CDR3 sequence: CAISGGGADTQYF. The CDR3 DNA reads as TGTGCCATCAGTGGCGGGGGGGCAGATACGCAGTATTTT.

The J gene is TRBJ1-3, the V gene TRBV5-1; 10 nucleotides align to TRBD1. Trimming removed 5 bases from V and 0 bases from J; junction bases left unmatched: 2. Germline V lookup: CDR1 SGHRS, CDR2 YFSETQ. The CDR3 is 15 residues long. This chain's CDR3 is CASSRDRGSGNTIYF. The CDR3, as DNA: TGCGCCAGCAGTCGGGACAGGGGCTCTGGAAACACCATATATTTT.

The genes are TRBV12-5 and TRBJ2-3, with D maybe TRBD1 (6 bases). Germline CDR1 reads LGHNT; CDR2 reads FRNRAP. The CDR3 runs 16 residues. Trimming pared 6 bases from V and 2 bases from J, leaving 18 bases between. CDR3 DNA sequence: TGTGCTAGTGGACCCACACAGGGATTCTCCACAGATACGCAGTATTTT. Translation gives CASGPTQGFSTDTQYF.

The V gene is TRBV15, the J gene TRBJ1-5, with D hard to call. Germline V gives CDR1 LNHNV, CDR2 YYDKDF (reference sequence). V lost 4 bases to trimming and J lost 5 bases, with 9 bases between them. The CDR3 length is 13 residues. The CDR3 sequence: CATSISRDQPQHF. DNA of the CDR3: TGTGCCACCAGCATCTCCCGGGATCAGCCCCAGCATTTT. Complete variable domain (other parts from reference TRBV15 and TRBJ1-5): DAMVIQNPRYQVTQFGKPVTLSCSQTLNHNVMYWYQQKSSQAPKLLFHYYDKDFNNEADTPDNFQSRRPNTSFCFLDIRSPGLGDTAMYLCATSISRDQPQHFGDGTRLSIL.

CDR3 in amino acids: CASSLAGTDSGANVLTF. DNA for the CDR3: TGTGCCAGCAGCTTAGCGGGGACCGATTCTGGGGCCAACGTCCTGACTTTC. This chain connects TRBV7-2 to TRBJ2-6; either TRBD1 or TRBD2 may supply D (5 bases each). Trimming took 0 bases from V and 1 from J, leaving 10 bases between them. This CDR3 has 17 amino acids. Germline-derived CDR1 and CDR2 are SGHTA and FQGNSA.

The rearrangement links TRBV12-3 or TRBV12-4 to TRBJ1-5; no clear D. Trimming stripped 4 bases from V and 4 bases from J, with 8 bases between. This CDR3 is 13 amino acids long. Here the CDR3 reads CASSWGRNQPQHF. The CDR3 coding sequence is TGTGCCAGCAGTTGGGGTAGGAATCAGCCCCAGCATTTT.

The rearrangement joins TRBV5-4 to TRBJ1-5, with D possibly being TRBD1 (5 bases). V was pared by 0 bases and J by 3 bases, with 10 bases between. Germline CDR1 SGHNT, CDR2 YYREEE (reference sequence). The CDR3 spans 15 residues. The CDR3 here is CASSLAGGVNQPQHF. The CDR3 coding sequence is TGTGCCAGCAGCTTGGCTGGGGGGGTCAATCAGCCCCAGCATTTT.